Listed below are T cell receptor beta chains from one sample, sequenced in a study of OX40 agonist ivuxolimab in advanced cancers. Repertoires were generated with immunoSEQ multiplex PCR, while TCRdb's copy carries only in-frame clones and drops some. The table lists around 150,000 clones, 85% to 95% of them singletons, with around 0.31% in the top ten. Here the sequenced sample was CD4+ or CD8+ T cells sorted from blood, taken in a trial of the OX40 agonist ivuxolimab. Receptors originate from an adult with an advanced solid tumor such as melanoma, head and neck, liver or kidney cancer. Both conserved end residues are trimmed from each CDR3.

V gene: TRBV6-6; J gene: TRBJ1-3; CDR3 protein: ASSYGGSSGNTIY
V gene: TRBV5-1; J gene: TRBJ2-7; CDR3 protein: ASSPGLAVYEQY
V gene: TRBV10-3; J gene: TRBJ1-1; CDR3 protein: AISGQGGSGTEAF
V gene: TRBV10-3; J gene: TRBJ2-5; CDR3 protein: AISSEPQETQY
V gene: TRBV27; J gene: TRBJ2-7; CDR3 protein: ASRVREGYYEQY
V gene: TRBV29-1; J gene: TRBJ1-2; CDR3 protein: SDNRGSYGYT
V gene: TRBV5-4; J gene: TRBJ2-1; CDR3 protein: ASSFGGVESYNEQF
V gene: TRBV7-7; J gene: TRBJ2-5; CDR3 protein: ASSQLAQETQY
V gene: TRBV7-2; J gene: TRBJ1-5; CDR3 protein: ASSAGGYSNQPQH
V gene: TRBV5-6; J gene: TRBJ2-3; CDR3 protein: ASSLSSTDTQY
V gene: TRBV4-3; J gene: TRBJ2-5; CDR3 protein: ASSQVRTSGGGRETQY
V gene: TRBV11-2; J gene: TRBJ1-3; CDR3 protein: ASSLVGGARRNTIY
V gene: TRBV28; J gene: TRBJ2-5; CDR3 protein: ASSSPSRQARETQY
V gene: TRBV18; J gene: TRBJ1-2; CDR3 protein: ASSPFPGTGFGLGYT
V gene: TRBV5-4; J gene: TRBJ2-5; CDR3 protein: ASSLSGGLQETQY
V gene: TRBV10-2; J gene: TRBJ2-1; CDR3 protein: ASSEEAGQQF
V gene: TRBV15; J gene: TRBJ2-7; CDR3 protein: ATSPLIPGTSGRWEQY
V gene: TRBV5-6; J gene: TRBJ2-7; CDR3 protein: ASSFPDRGVYEQY
V gene: TRBV2; J gene: TRBJ1-1; CDR3 protein: ASRPHRFMNTEAF
V gene: TRBV6-5; J gene: TRBJ2-7; CDR3 protein: ASRTADVKLSQY
V gene: TRBV18; J gene: TRBJ1-5; CDR3 protein: ASSPEGDRPQH
V gene: TRBV6-6; J gene: TRBJ1-2; CDR3 protein: ASSYRAGGGYT
V gene: TRBV7-2; J gene: TRBJ2-2; CDR3 protein: ASRNIPPHSGRNTGELF
V gene: TRBV7-2; J gene: TRBJ2-7; CDR3 protein: ASSRDLAGAREQY
V gene: TRBV19; J gene: TRBJ2-5; CDR3 protein: ASSIGQGARETQY
V gene: TRBV2; J gene: TRBJ2-7; CDR3 protein: ASTITRAPSSYEQY
V gene: TRBV6-5; J gene: TRBJ1-1; CDR3 protein: ASSPFDRGGTEAF
V gene: TRBV28; J gene: TRBJ1-5; CDR3 protein: ASSLGGVAPNQPQH
V gene: TRBV6-5; J gene: TRBJ1-2; CDR3 protein: ASSYSIVGGVGGYT
V gene: TRBV18; J gene: TRBJ2-1; CDR3 protein: ASSPPGLSYNEQF
V gene: TRBV4-3; J gene: TRBJ1-1; CDR3 protein: ASSQDRISNTEAF
V gene: TRBV6-5; J gene: TRBJ1-2; CDR3 protein: ASRDSANYGYT
V gene: TRBV13; J gene: TRBJ2-7; CDR3 protein: ASFKRLAGGHSYEQY
V gene: TRBV27; J gene: TRBJ2-7; CDR3 protein: ASAKRTSYEQY
V gene: TRBV2; J gene: TRBJ1-4; CDR3 protein: ASNRGSLNEKLF
V gene: TRBV18; J gene: TRBJ1-2; CDR3 protein: ASSPGQGAGYT
V gene: TRBV30; J gene: TRBJ2-1; CDR3 protein: AWGASGYNEQF
V gene: TRBV7-2; J gene: TRBJ1-1; CDR3 protein: ASIESGYTGSEAF
V gene: TRBV18; J gene: TRBJ2-5; CDR3 protein: ASSDTGGLQETQY
V gene: TRBV4-3; J gene: TRBJ2-3; CDR3 protein: ASSQGTSGGTDTQY
V gene: TRBV28; J gene: TRBJ2-7; CDR3 protein: ASTGTVPYEQY
V gene: TRBV18; J gene: TRBJ1-2; CDR3 protein: ASSPSAAGDGYT
V gene: TRBV5-1; J gene: TRBJ1-2; CDR3 protein: ASSQDGPFTYGYT
V gene: TRBV7-2; J gene: TRBJ1-1; CDR3 protein: ASSLVGGVTEAF
V gene: TRBV5-1; J gene: TRBJ1-5; CDR3 protein: ASSRSGGNQPQH
V gene: TRBV7-2; J gene: TRBJ1-5; CDR3 protein: ASSLGGGGRPWRPQH
V gene: TRBV27; J gene: TRBJ2-2; CDR3 protein: ASSGGAVANTGELF
V gene: TRBV6-5; J gene: TRBJ1-1; CDR3 protein: ASKGALGTEAF
V gene: TRBV6-1; J gene: TRBJ1-1; CDR3 protein: ASSALQGRSTEAF
V gene: TRBV5-6; J gene: TRBJ1-2; CDR3 protein: ASSIGQGTDGYT
V gene: TRBV4-1; J gene: TRBJ1-4; CDR3 protein: ASSHSLGQVNEKLF
V gene: TRBV29-1; J gene: TRBJ2-1; CDR3 protein: SVAPGTSGRNEQF
V gene: TRBV10-2; J gene: TRBJ1-5; CDR3 protein: ASSEHSNQPQH
V gene: TRBV9; J gene: TRBJ2-1; CDR3 protein: ASSSGLAGRVSEQF
V gene: TRBV5-1; J gene: TRBJ2-1; CDR3 protein: ASSPGGGNYEQF
V gene: TRBV23-1; J gene: TRBJ1-5; CDR3 protein: ASSPAGGNQPQH
V gene: TRBV6-5; J gene: TRBJ1-1; CDR3 protein: ASSLDRGSNTEAF
V gene: TRBV7-2; J gene: TRBJ1-1; CDR3 protein: ASSLARGLTEAF